There are a few counts of the clone carrying this T cell receptor beta chain. Its specificity is unknown. The sample belongs to a study of CD8+ T cells in alopecia areata. Study-level background: Treated patients were dosed with oral tofacitinib, taking 5 to 10 mg twice daily. Overall study findings and caveats: Scalp lesions, especially in alopecia totalis/universalis, had higher clonality than normal scalp. Sequenced scalp T cells also include alphabeta T cells resident in normal skin.

CDR1 and CDR2 from the germline V gene are MNHEY and SVGAGI. The CDR3 has 14 amino acids. The V and J ends lost 0 bases and 2 bases respectively, with 7 bases between them. RNA extraction and reverse transcription yielded cDNA as sequencing template. Assay used: immunoSEQ multiplex PCR; TCRdb lists only in-frame clones, some missing. The sample lists 110,000 to 150,000 clones, around 50% occurring once. Lesional scalp punch biopsies and peripheral blood were collected from alopecia areata patients. The clonotype was recovered from a human donor with alopecia areata. The sequencing used CD4+ T cells sorted from blood, collected at week 0. The rearrangement links TRBV6-5 to TRBJ2-5; D unclear. The CDR3 DNA is TGTGCCAGCAGTTACTCCCAAGTACAAGAGACCCAGTACTTC. It codes for CASSYSQVQETQYF.